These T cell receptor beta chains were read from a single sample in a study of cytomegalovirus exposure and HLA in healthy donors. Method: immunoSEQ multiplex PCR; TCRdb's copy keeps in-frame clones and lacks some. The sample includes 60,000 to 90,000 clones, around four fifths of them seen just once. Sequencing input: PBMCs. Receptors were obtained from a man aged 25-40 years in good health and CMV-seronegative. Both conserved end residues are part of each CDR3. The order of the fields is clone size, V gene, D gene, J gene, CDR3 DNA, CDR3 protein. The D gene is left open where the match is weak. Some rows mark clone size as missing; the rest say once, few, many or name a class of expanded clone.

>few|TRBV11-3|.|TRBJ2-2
TGTGCCACCGGACAGGGAGGGGACACCGGGGAGCTGTTTTTT
CATGQGGDTGELFF
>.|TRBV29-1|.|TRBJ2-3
TGCAGCGTGGCAGGGGCAGATACGCAGTATTTT
CSVAGADTQYF
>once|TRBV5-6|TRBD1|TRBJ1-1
TGTGCCAGCAGCTCCACATACAGGGGGCCGCAGGAAGCTTTCTTT
CASSSTYRGPQEAFF
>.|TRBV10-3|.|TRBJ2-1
TGTGCCATCAAAGTCCGAGGTAGTAATGAGCAGTTCTTC
CAIKVRGSNEQFF
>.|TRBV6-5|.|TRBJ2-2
TGTGCCAGCAGTATTTACATGAACACCGGGGAGCTGTTTTTT
CASSIYMNTGELFF
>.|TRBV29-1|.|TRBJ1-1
TGCAGCGTTGCCGGGGGGGTGTTTGGGGACACTGAAGCTTTCTTT
CSVAGGVFGDTEAFF
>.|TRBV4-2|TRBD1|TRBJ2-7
TGTGCCAGCAGCCAAGGGGGCGGAGCAGGGGGCGCTTACGAGCAGTACTTC
CASSQGGGAGGAYEQYF
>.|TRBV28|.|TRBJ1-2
TGTGCCAGCAGTTTAGAACAGGACCCCTATGGCTACACCTTC
CASSLEQDPYGYTF
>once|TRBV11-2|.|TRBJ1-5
TGTGCCAGCAGCTTAGGGGGCAGGACAAATCAGCCCCAGCATTTT
CASSLGGRTNQPQHF
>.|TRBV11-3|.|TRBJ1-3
TGTGCCAGTCAACTCAGGTTAAGCTCTGGAAACACCATATATTTT
CASQLRLSSGNTIYF
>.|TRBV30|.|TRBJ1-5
TGTGCCTGGAGTGTCGGTCAGCCCCAGCATTTT
CAWSVGQPQHF
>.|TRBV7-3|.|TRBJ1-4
TGTGCCAGCACCCTAAGGAGGAACCGAGGTGAAAAACTGTTTTTT
CASTLRRNRGEKLFF
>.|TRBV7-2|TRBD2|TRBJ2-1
TGTGCCAGCACCCGCGACATAGCGGGAGTTGCTGAGCAGTTCTTC
CASTRDIAGVAEQFF
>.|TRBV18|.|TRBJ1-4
TGTGCCAGCTCACCAGCGGGTGATGAAAAACTGTTTTTT
CASSPAGDEKLFF
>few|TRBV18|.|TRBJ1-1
TGTGCCAGCTCCAACCAGGGCAGCCAGAACACTGAAGCTTTCTTT
CASSNQGSQNTEAFF
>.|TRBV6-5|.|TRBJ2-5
TGTGCCAGCAGTTACTTAGGGGGGGCACAAGAGACCCAGTACTTC
CASSYLGGAQETQYF
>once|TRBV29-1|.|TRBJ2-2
TGCAGCACTAGACAGAACACCGGGGAGCTGTTTTTT
CSTRQNTGELFF
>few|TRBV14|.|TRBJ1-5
TGTGCCAGCAGCCAAGATAGCGGGGGCACGAGGCATTTT
CASSQDSGGTRHF
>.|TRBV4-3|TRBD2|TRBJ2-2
TGCGCCAGCAGCCCGGGACTAGCGGGGGAGACCGGCGGGGAGCTGTTTTTT
CASSPGLAGETGGELFF
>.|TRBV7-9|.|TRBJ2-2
TGTGCCAGTAGATTTACCGGGGAGCTGTTTTTT
CASRFTGELFF
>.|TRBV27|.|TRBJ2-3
TGTGCCAGCAGTCCACCAGACAGCCGAGGCACAGATACGCAGTATTTT
CASSPPDSRGTDTQYF
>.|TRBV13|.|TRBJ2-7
TGTGCCAGCAGCTTAGGCCTAGGGGAACTCCTCGGAAGGCCGTACTTC
CASSLGLGELLGRPYF